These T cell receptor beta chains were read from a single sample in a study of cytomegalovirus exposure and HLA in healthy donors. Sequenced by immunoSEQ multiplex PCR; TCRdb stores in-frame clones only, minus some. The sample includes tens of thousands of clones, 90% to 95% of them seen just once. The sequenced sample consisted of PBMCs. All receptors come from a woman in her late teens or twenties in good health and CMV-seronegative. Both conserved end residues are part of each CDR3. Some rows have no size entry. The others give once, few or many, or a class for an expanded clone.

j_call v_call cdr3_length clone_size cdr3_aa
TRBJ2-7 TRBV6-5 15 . CASSYSSGSSYEQYF
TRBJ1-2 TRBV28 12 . CASSFQDYGYTF
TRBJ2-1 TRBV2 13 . CASSERRDRIQFF
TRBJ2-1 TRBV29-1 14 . CSVEPGLGVNEQFF
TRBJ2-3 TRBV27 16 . CASSAWTSKNTDTQYF
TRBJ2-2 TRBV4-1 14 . CASSREVNTGELFF
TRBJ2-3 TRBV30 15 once CAWRRTSGSTDTQYF
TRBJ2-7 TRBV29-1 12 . CSVAGTSYEQYF
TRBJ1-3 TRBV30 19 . CAWRSGWGQGVQTGNTIYF
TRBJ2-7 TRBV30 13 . CACGLESPYEQYF
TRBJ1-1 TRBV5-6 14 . CASSLHRLGTEAFF